The T cell receptor beta chain described here comes from a study of blood T cell repertoires in COVID-19. Produced via immunoSEQ multiplex PCR; TCRdb's table is partial and in-frame only. This table holds about 60,000 clones, around 80% found once. The CDR3 has 12 residues. In germline, CDR1 is SQVTM, CDR2 ANQGSEA. With 6 bases removed from V and 4 bases from J, the gap between germline ends came to 12 bases. The origin of this receptor is a woman aged 70-85 years with acute or convalescent COVID-19. Sequenced: peripheral blood. The chain is built from TRBV29-1 and TRBJ1-1; possible D gene TRBD1, 6 bases. In DNA, the CDR3 is TGCAGCGTGACGAGAGGGGGCACTGAAGCTTTCTTT. It codes for CSVTRGGTEAFF.